This TCR beta chain was sequenced for a study of blood T cell repertoires in COVID-19. Study at large: Both acute and convalescent COVID-19 samples were obtained from the United States, Italy and Spain.

J gave up 6 bases and V 1 base, and 12 bases lay outside the gene matches. Germline loops: CDR1 SGHTA, CDR2 FQGTGA. The CDR3 is 17 residues long. Only in-frame clones appear in the TCRdb table, and some are missing; sequencing was by immunoSEQ multiplex PCR. The sample holds 100,000 to 150,000 clones; around 80% are singletons and the top ten take 1.5% to 2%. Sequenced input: peripheral blood. The TCR comes from a man aged 70-80 years with acute or convalescent COVID-19. The genes are TRBV7-3 and TRBJ2-1, with 7 bases aligning to TRBD2. The CDR3 region has the DNA TGTGCCAGCAGCTTAAAGGCGACTAGCAATTCGGTCAATGAGCAGTTCTTC. It specifies CASSLKATSNSVNEQFF.